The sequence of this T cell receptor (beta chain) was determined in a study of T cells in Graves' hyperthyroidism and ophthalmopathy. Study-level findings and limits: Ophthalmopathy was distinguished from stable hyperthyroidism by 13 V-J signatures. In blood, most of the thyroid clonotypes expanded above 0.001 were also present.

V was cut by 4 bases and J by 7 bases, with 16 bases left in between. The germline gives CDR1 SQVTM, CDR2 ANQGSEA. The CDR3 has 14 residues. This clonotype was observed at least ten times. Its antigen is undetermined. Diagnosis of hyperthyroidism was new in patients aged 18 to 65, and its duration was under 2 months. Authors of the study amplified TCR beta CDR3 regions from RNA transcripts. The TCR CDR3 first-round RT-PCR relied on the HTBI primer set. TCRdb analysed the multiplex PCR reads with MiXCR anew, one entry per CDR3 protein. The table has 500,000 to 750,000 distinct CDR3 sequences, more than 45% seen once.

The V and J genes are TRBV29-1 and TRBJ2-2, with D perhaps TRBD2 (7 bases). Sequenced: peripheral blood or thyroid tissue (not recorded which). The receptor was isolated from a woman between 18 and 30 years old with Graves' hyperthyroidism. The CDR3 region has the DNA TGCAGCGTTGTAGCAGGGGAGGGGGACGGGGAGCTGTTTTTT. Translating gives CSVVAGEGDGELFF.